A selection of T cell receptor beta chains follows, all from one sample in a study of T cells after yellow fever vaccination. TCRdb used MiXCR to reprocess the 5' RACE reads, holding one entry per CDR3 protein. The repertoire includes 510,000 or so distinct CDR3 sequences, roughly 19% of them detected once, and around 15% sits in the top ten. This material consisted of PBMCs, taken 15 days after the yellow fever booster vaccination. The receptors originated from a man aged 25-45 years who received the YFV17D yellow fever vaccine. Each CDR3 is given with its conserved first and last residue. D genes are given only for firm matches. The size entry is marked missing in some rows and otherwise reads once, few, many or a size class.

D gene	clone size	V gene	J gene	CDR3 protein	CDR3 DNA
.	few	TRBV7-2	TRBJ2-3	CASSQRDASTDTQYF	TGTGCCAGCAGCCAAAGGGACGCTAGCACAGATACGCAGTATTTT
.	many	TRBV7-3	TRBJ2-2	CASRPPGNTGELFF	TGTGCCAGCAGACCTCCGGGGAACACCGGGGAGCTGTTTTTT
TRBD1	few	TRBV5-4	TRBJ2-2	CASSRDRGPGTGELFF	TGTGCCAGCAGCCGCGACAGGGGGCCGGGCACCGGGGAGCTGTTTTTT
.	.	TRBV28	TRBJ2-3	CASREQGTDTQYF	TGTGCCAGCAGGGAGCAGGGTACAGATACGCAGTATTTT
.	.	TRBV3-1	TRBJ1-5	CASSQGLESNQPQHF	TGTGCCAGCAGCCAGGGCCTAGAAAGTAATCAGCCCCAGCATTTT
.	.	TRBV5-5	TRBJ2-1	CASSGQGIEQFF	TGTGCCAGCAGCGGGCAGGGCATTGAGCAGTTCTTC
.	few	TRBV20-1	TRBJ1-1	CSAGNTEAFF	TGCAGTGCTGGGAACACTGAAGCTTTCTTT
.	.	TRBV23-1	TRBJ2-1	CASSQSVMSSYNEQFF	TGCGCCAGCAGTCAATCGGTTATGAGCTCCTACAATGAGCAGTTCTTC
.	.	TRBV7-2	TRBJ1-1	CASSSQGGVGAFF	TGTGCCAGCAGCTCGCAAGGAGGTGTTGGAGCTTTCTTT
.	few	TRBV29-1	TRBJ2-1	CSPIRDTVYNEQFF	TGCAGCCCCATCCGGGACACCGTTTACAATGAGCAGTTCTTC
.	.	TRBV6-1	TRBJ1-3	CASTPDHSGNTIYF	TGTGCCAGCACCCCGGACCACTCTGGAAACACCATATATTTT
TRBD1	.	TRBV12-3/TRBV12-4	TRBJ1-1	CASRGDRVNTEAFF	TGTGCCAGCAGAGGCGACAGGGTGAACACTGAAGCTTTCTTT
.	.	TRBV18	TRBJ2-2	CASSPPSVNTGELFF	TGTGCCAGCTCACCACCTAGCGTGAACACCGGGGAGCTGTTTTTT
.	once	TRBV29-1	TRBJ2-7	CSVEEMEGYEQYF	TGCAGCGTTGAAGAAATGGAAGGTTACGAGCAGTACTTC
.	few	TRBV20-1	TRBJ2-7	CSARVADSYEQYF	TGCAGTGCTAGAGTGGCGGACTCCTACGAGCAGTACTTC
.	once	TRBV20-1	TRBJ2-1	CSAPGSKVEQFF	TGCAGTGCTCCGGGCTCCAAGGTTGAGCAGTTCTTC
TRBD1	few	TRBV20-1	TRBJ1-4	CSARAGTGRPEKLFF	TGCAGTGCTAGAGCCGGGACAGGGAGACCCGAAAAACTGTTTTTT
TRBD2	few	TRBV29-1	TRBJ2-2	CSVRREGAGELFF	TGCAGCGTTCGGCGGGAGGGAGCCGGGGAGCTGTTTTTT
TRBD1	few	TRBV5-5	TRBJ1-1	CASSLDRGFFGNTEAFF	TGTGCCAGCAGCTTGGACAGGGGGTTCTTCGGGAACACTGAAGCTTTCTTT
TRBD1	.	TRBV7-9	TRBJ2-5	CASSESGTDQETQYF	TGTGCCAGCAGCGAGTCCGGGACAGACCAAGAGACCCAGTACTTC
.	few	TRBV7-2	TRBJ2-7	CASRGVGYEQYF	TGTGCCAGCAGAGGAGTGGGCTACGAGCAGTACTTC
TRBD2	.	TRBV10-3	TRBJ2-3	CAISAPASGSLDTQYF	TGTGCCATCAGCGCCCCGGCTAGCGGGAGTCTGGATACGCAGTATTTT
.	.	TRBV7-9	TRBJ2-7	CASSSFNRGRSIYEQYF	TGTGCCAGCAGCTCCTTCAACCGAGGCAGGTCTATCTACGAGCAGTACTTC
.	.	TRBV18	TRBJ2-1	CASSPPPRTTLHSEQFF	TGTGCCAGCTCACCACCGCCGAGGACTACCCTACATAGTGAGCAGTTCTTC
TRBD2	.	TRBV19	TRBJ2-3	CASSPWVSGRGRTDTQYF	TGTGCCAGTAGTCCTTGGGTTAGCGGGAGAGGACGCACAGATACGCAGTATTTT
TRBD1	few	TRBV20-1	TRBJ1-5	CSALRGDRGVQPQHF	TGCAGTGCCCTCCGCGGGGACAGGGGCGTTCAGCCCCAGCATTTT
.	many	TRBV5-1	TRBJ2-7	CASSLADFRDEQYF	.
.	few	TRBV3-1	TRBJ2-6	CASSILSSGANVLTF	TGTGCCAGCAGCATTTTAAGTTCTGGGGCCAACGTCCTGACTTTC
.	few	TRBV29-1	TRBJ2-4	CSVRGEAKNIQYF	TGCAGCGTTCGGGGTGAAGCCAAAAACATTCAGTACTTC
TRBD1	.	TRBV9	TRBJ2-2	CASSVGTLTGDGTGELFF	TGTGCCAGCAGCGTTGGTACCTTGACAGGGGATGGCACCGGGGAGCTGTTTTTT
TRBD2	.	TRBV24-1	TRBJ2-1	CATSDFQGGDEQFF	TGTGCCACCAGTGATTTCCAGGGAGGGGATGAGCAGTTCTTC
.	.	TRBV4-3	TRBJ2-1	CASSQGSIVGPEQFF	TGCGCCAGCAGCCAAGGTTCGATAGTTGGTCCTGAGCAGTTCTTC
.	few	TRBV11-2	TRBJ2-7	CASSLAASEQYF	TGTGCCAGCAGCTTAGCTGCTAGCGAGCAGTACTTC
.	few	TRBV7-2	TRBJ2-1	CASSQNLGGHSYNEQFF	TGTGCCAGCAGCCAGAATCTCGGAGGCCACTCCTACAATGAGCAGTTCTTC
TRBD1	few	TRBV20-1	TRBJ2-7	CSAQAPGQTPQEYF	TGCAGTGCTCAAGCCCCGGGACAGACTCCTCAGGAGTACTTC
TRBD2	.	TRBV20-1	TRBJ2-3	CSARVAGRPDTQYF	TGCAGTGCTAGAGTAGCGGGAAGACCTGATACGCAGTATTTT
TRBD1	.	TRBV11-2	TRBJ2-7	CASSFRLSPGQGSYEQYF	TGTGCCAGCAGCTTTCGCCTCTCACCGGGACAGGGGTCCTACGAGCAGTACTTC
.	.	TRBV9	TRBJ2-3	CASSWGNEATDTQYF	TGTGCCAGCAGTTGGGGTAATGAGGCCACAGATACGCAGTATTTT
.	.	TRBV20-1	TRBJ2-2	CSARATDTGELFF	TGCAGTGCTAGAGCGACAGACACCGGGGAGCTGTTTTTT
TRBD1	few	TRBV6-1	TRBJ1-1	CATRDRAKDTEAFF	TGTGCCACCCGAGACAGGGCGAAAGACACTGAAGCTTTCTTT
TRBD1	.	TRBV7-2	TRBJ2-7	CASSLGGTGSYDEQYF	TGTGCCAGCAGCTTAGGGGGGACAGGGAGTTATGACGAGCAGTACTTC
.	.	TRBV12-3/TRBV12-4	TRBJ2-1	CASKASEFNEQFF	TGTGCCAGCAAAGCTAGCGAATTCAATGAGCAGTTCTTC
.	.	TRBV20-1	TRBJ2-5	CSARTLGNQETQYF	TGCAGTGCTAGAACCTTAGGGAACCAAGAGACCCAGTACTTC
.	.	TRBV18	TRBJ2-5	CASSGGKETQYF	TGTGCCAGCTCAGGAGGCAAAGAGACCCAGTACTTC
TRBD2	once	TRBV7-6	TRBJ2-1	CASQLAGDGGPYNEQFF	TGTGCTAGTCAGCTAGCGGGAGATGGAGGCCCCTACAATGAGCAGTTCTTC
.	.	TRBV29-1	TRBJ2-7	CSVGDSTYEQYF	TGCAGCGTCGGGGACTCCACCTACGAGCAGTACTTC
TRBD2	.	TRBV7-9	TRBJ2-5	CASRGELAGGGETQYF	TGTGCCAGCAGGGGGGAACTAGCGGGAGGAGGAGAGACCCAGTACTTC
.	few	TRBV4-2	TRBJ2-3	CASSHVTDTQYF	TGTGCCAGCAGCCATGTCACAGATACGCAGTATTTT
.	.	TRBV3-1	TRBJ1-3	CASSQAAGASGNTIYF	TGTGCCAGCAGCCAAGCTGCGGGGGCCTCTGGAAACACCATATATTTT
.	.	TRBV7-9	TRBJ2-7	CASSEMGLGLSYEQYF	TGTGCCAGCAGCGAAATGGGACTCGGGCTCTCCTACGAGCAGTACTTC